A selection of T cell receptor beta chains follows, all from one sample in a study of spatial heterogeneity in lung cancer. TCRdb re-called the 5' RACE reads through MiXCR, storing one row per CDR3 protein. The sample has about 23,000 distinct CDR3 sequences, about 3.5% seen once. Sequencing used PBMCs, obtained at surgery. The receptor set was obtained from a female donor with early-stage non-small cell lung cancer. CDR3s include the opening cysteine and the closing phenylalanine or tryptophan. Fields, in order: D gene, J gene, V gene, clone size, CDR3 DNA, CDR3 protein. The D gene is left open where the match is weak. Rows give clone size only sometimes, using once, few, many, or a class for an expanded clone.

. | TRBJ2-2 | TRBV24-1 | many | TGTGCCACCAGTGACCCCTGGCAGTTGACCGGGGAGCTGTTTTTT | CATSDPWQLTGELFF
. | TRBJ2-5 | TRBV12-3/TRBV12-4 | many | TGTGCCAGCAGTTTACGTTTGTTATCCGAAGAGACCCAGTACTTC | CASSLRLLSEETQYF
TRBD2 | TRBJ2-3 | TRBV19 | many | TGTGCCAGTAGCCTAGCGGGGAAAAGCACAGATACGCAGTATTTT | CASSLAGKSTDTQYF
TRBD2 | TRBJ2-7 | TRBV7-2 | many | TGTGCCAGCAGCCCTGGGGGGGAGCGCCTCCCCTCGAAGCGGTACTTC | CASSPGGERLPSKRYF
TRBD1 | TRBJ1-4 | TRBV7-8 | many | TGTGCCAGCAGCTTAATCAGGGGGCAGGATGAAAAACTGTTTTTT | CASSLIRGQDEKLFF
. | TRBJ2-1 | TRBV7-3 | many | TGTGCCAGCAGCTTAGTCGGGAGTGATGAGCAGTTCTTC | CASSLVGSDEQFF
. | TRBJ2-3 | TRBV2 | few | TGTGCCAGCAGTGGTCTGAATACGCAGTATTTT | CASSGLNTQYF
. | TRBJ1-1 | TRBV5-8 | . | TGTGCCAGCAGCTTGGTCGGGGTCCCCACTGAAGCTTTCTTT | CASSLVGVPTEAFF
. | TRBJ1-6 | TRBV30 | many | TGTGCCTGGAGGGGCGAGGCTTTGAATTCACCCCTCCACTTT | CAWRGEALNSPLHF
. | TRBJ2-7 | TRBV11-2 | . | TGTGCCAGCAGCTTAAACATCGCCTACCCTTCCGAGCAGTACTTC | CASSLNIAYPSEQYF
. | TRBJ2-1 | TRBV10-3 | many | TGTGCCATCAGCGACCCTGGACTTGATAGCTCCTACAATGAGCAGTTCTTC | CAISDPGLDSSYNEQFF
. | TRBJ1-1 | TRBV29-1 | many | TGCAGCGAAACGGGACCCTCGAACACTGAAGCTTTCTTT | CSETGPSNTEAFF
. | TRBJ2-5 | TRBV20-1 | many | TGCAGTGCTCGCAGGGTTCTCCAAGAGACCCAGTACTTC | CSARRVLQETQYF
. | TRBJ1-2 | TRBV11-2 | many | TGTGCCAGCAGCCAGGACGGGAATGGCTACACCTTC | CASSQDGNGYTF
TRBD2 | TRBJ2-1 | TRBV9 | many | TGTGCCAGCAGCCACAAGACTAGCTCCAATGAGCAGTTCTTC | CASSHKTSSNEQFF
. | TRBJ1-4 | TRBV7-9 | many | TGTGCCAGCAGCTCGCGGGACGCCGTAGTGAGGGAAAAACTGTTTTTT | CASSSRDAVVREKLFF
. | TRBJ1-1 | TRBV7-3 | many | TGTGCCAGCAGCTCCGGTGGGGGGGCCCCTGAAGCTTTCTTT | CASSSGGGAPEAFF
TRBD2 | TRBJ2-1 | TRBV5-1 | . | TGCGCCAGCAGCTCCACTAGCGGGAGTATTAATGAGCAGTTCTTC | CASSSTSGSINEQFF
TRBD2 | TRBJ2-3 | TRBV18 | . | TGTGCCGGCTCACCAACTAGCGGCACAGATACGCAGTATTTT | CAGSPTSGTDTQYF
. | TRBJ2-4 | TRBV3-1 | few | TGTGCCAGCAGCCTGTCTGGCATTCAGTACTTC | CASSLSGIQYF
TRBD1 | TRBJ2-1 | TRBV2 | many | TGTGCCAGCAGCGGACCGGGACAGAAAGCCTACAATGAGCAGTTCTTC | CASSGPGQKAYNEQFF
TRBD2 | TRBJ2-2 | TRBV11-2 | many | TGTGCCAGCAGCCCTAGCGGGAGGGGATCCGGGGAGCTGTTTTTT | CASSPSGRGSGELFF
TRBD1 | TRBJ2-1 | TRBV5-1 | many | TGCGCCAGCAGGGCCCTGGGGACAGGGAAAATTAATGAGCAGTTCTTC | CASRALGTGKINEQFF
. | TRBJ1-6 | TRBV4-1 | many | TGCGCCAGCAGCCAAGGGGGGGGCCGACAGGATAATTCACCCCTCCACTTT | CASSQGGGRQDNSPLHF
TRBD2 | TRBJ2-7 | TRBV5-1 | many | TGCGCCAGCAGCTTACCCGGGACTAGCGGGAACCGTCCCTACGAGCAGTACTTC | CASSLPGTSGNRPYEQYF
. | TRBJ2-1 | TRBV10-1 | . | TGCGCCAGCAGACGCGACAGATACAATGAGCAGTTCTTC | CASRRDRYNEQFF
. | TRBJ2-7 | TRBV28 | many | TGTGCCAGGGGGGGACAGCTCTACGAGCAGTACTTC | CARGGQLYEQYF